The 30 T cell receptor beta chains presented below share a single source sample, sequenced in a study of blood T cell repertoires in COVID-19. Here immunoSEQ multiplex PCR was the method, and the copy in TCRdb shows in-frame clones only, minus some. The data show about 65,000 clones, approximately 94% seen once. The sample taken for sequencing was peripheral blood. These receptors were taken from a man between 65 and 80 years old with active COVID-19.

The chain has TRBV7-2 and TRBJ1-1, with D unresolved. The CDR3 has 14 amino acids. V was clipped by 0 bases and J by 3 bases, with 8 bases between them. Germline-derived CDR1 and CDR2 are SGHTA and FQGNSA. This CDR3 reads CASSLAKRDTEAFF. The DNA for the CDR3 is TGTGCCAGCAGCTTAGCGAAGAGGGACACTGAAGCTTTCTTT.

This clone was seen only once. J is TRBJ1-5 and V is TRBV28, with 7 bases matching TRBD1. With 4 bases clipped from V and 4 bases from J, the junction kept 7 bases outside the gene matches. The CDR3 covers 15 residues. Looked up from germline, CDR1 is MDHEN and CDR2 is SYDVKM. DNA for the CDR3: TGTGCCAGCAGTTACAGGGGTGGTGGGAATCAGCCCCAGCATTTT. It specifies CASSYRGGGNQPQHF.

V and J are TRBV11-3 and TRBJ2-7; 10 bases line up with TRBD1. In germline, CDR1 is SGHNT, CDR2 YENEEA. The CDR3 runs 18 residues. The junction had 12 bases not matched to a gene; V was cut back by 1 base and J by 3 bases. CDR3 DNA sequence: TGTGCCAGCAGCTTAGTCATCCTGGGGGACAGGGGAAACTACGAGCAGTACTTC. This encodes CASSLVILGDRGNYEQYF.

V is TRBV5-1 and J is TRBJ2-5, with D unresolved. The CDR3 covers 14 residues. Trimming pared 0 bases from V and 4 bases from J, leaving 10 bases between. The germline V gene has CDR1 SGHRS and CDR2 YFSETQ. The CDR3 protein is CASSLAAVAETQYF. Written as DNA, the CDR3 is TGCGCCAGCAGCTTGGCCGCGGTCGCAGAGACCCAGTACTTC. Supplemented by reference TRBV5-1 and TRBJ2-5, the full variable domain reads KAGVTQTPRYLIKTRGQQVTLSCSPISGHRSVSWYQQTPGQGLQFLFEYFSETQRNKGNFPGRFSGRQFSNSRSEMNVSTLELGDSALYLCASSLAAVAETQYFGPGTRLLVL.

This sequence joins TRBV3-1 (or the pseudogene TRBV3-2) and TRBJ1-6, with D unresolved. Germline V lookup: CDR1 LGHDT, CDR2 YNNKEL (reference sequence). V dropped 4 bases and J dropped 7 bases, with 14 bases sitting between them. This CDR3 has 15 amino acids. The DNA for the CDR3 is TGTGCCAGCAGCCGCCCAGACATCGGAAATTCACCCCTCCACTTT. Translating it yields CASSRPDIGNSPLHF.

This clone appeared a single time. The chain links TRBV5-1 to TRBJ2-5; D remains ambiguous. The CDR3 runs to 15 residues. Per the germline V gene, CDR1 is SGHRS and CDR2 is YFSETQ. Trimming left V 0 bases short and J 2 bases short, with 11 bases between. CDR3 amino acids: CASSLAGTIQETQYF. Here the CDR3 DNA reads TGCGCCAGCAGCTTGGCAGGCACCATTCAAGAGACCCAGTACTTC.

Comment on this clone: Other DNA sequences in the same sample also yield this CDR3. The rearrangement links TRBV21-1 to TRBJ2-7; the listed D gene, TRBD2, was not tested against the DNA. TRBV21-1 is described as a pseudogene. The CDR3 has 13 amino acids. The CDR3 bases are TGTGCCAGCAGACGGGAAGCGAACTACGAGCAGTACGTC. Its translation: CASRREANYEQYV.

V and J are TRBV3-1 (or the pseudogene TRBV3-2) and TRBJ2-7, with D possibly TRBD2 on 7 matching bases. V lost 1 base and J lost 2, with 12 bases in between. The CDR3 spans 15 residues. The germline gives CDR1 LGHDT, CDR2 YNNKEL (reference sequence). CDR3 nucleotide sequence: TGTGCCAGCAGCCAAGCGGCGGGGGCCGCCTACGAGCAGTACTTC. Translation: CASSQAAGAAYEQYF.

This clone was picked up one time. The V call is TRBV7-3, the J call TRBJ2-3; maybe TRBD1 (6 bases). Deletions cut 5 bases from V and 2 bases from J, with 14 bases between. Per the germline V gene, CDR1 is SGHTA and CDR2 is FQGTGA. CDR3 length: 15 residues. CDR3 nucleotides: TGTGCCAGCAGCCCGCAGACAGGCTTCACAGATACGCAGTATTTT. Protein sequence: CASSPQTGFTDTQYF.

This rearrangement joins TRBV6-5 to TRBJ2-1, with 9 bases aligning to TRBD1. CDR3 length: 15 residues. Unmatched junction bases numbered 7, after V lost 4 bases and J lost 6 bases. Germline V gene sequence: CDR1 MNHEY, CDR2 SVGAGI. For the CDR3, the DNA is TGTGCCAGCAGTTTGCCGGGACAGGGAAGCAATGAGCAGTTCTTC. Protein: CASSLPGQGSNEQFF.

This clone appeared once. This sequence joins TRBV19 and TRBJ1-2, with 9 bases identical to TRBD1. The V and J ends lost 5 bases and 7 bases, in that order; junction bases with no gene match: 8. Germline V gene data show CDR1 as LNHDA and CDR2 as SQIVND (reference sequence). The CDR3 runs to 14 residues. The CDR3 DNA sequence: TGTGCCAGTAGTGGGACAGGGCAAAGTCTTGGCTACACCTTC. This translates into CASSGTGQSLGYTF.

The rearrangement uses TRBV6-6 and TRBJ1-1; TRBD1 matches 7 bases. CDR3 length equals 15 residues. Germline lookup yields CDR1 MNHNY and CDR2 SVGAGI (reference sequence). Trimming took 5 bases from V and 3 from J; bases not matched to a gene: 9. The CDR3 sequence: CASSQRRQGDTEAFF. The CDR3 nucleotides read TGTGCCAGCAGTCAGAGAAGACAGGGTGACACTGAAGCTTTCTTT.

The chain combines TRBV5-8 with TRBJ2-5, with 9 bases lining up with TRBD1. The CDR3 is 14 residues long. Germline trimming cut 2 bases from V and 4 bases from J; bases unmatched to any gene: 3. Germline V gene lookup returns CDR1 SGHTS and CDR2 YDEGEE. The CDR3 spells CASSLQGAGETQYF. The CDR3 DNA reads TGTGCCAGCAGCTTACAGGGGGCCGGAGAGACCCAGTACTTC.

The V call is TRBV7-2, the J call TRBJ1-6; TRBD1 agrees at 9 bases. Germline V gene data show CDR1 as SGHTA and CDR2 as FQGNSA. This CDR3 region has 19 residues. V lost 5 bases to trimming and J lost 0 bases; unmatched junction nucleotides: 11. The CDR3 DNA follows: TGTGCCAGCAGCCCAGACAGGGGGAGATGGAGCTCCTATAATTCACCCCTCCACTTT. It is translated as CASSPDRGRWSSYNSPLHF.

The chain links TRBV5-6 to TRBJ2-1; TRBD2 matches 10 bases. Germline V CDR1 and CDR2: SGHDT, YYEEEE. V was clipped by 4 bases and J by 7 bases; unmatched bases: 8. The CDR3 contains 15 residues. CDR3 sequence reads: CASSTSGGAWNEQFF. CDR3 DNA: TGTGCCAGCAGCACCAGCGGGGGGGCCTGGAATGAGCAGTTCTTC.

This CDR3 reads CASSLGIGSNQPQHF. The DNA of the CDR3 is TGTGCCAGCAGCTTAGGTATCGGTAGCAATCAGCCCCAGCATTTT. The chain uses TRBV11-2 and TRBJ1-5; no clear D gene. This CDR3 contains 15 residues. Trimming cost V 1 base and J 0 bases, with 7 bases left between them. From germline, CDR1 is SGHAT and CDR2 FQNNGV.

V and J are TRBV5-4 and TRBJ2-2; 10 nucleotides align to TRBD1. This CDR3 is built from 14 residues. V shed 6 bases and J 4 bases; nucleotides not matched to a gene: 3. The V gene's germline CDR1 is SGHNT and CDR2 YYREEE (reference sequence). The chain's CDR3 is CASTGQGVTGELFF. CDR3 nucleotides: TGTGCCAGCACAGGACAGGGGGTCACCGGGGAGCTGTTTTTT. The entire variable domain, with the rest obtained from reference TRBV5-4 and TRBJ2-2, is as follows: ETGVTQSPTHLIKTRGQQVTLRCSSQSGHNTVSWYQQALGQGPQFIFQYYREEENGRGNFPPRFSGLQFPNYSSELNVNALELDDSALYLCASTGQGVTGELFFGEGSRLTVL.

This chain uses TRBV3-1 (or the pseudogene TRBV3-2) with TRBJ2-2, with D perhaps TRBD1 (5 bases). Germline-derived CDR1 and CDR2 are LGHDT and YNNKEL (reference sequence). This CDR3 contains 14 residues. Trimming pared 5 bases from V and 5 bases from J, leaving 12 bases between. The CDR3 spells CASSTAGYTGELFF. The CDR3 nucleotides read TGTGCCAGCAGCACCGCAGGGTATACCGGGGAGCTGTTTTTT.

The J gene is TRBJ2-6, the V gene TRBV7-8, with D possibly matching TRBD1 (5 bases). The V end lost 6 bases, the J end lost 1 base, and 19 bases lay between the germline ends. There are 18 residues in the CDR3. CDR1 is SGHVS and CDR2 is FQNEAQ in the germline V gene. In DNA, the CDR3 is TGTGCCAGCAGGATCTCGATGGGGCGGCTATCTGGGGCCAACGTCCTGACTTTC. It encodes CASRISMGRLSGANVLTF.

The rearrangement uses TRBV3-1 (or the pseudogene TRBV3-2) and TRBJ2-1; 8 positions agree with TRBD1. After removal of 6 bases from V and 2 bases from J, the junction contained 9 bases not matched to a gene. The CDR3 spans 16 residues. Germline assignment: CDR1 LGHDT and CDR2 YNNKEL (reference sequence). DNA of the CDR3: TGTGCCAGCAGGAATGGACAGGGAGTCCCCTACAATGAGCAGTTCTTC. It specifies CASRNGQGVPYNEQFF.

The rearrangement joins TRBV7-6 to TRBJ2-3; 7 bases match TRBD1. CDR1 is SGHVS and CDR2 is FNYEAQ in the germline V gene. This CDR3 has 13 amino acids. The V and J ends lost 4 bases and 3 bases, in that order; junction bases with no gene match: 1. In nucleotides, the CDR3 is TGTGCCAGCAGCTCGGGACAGACAGATACGCAGTATTTT. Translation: CASSSGQTDTQYF.

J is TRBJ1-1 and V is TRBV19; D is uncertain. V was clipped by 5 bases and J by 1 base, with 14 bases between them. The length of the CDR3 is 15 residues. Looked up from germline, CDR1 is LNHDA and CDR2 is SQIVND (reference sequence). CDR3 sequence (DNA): TGTGCCAGTAGTTTTGCCGCAGGTGGGAACACTGAAGCTTTCTTT. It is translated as CASSFAAGGNTEAFF. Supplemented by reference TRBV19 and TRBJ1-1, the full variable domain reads DGGITQSPKYLFRKEGQNVTLSCEQNLNHDAMYWYRQDPGQGLRLIYYSQIVNDFQKGDIAEGYSVSREKKESFPLTVTSAQKNPTAFYLCASSFAAGGNTEAFFGQGTRLTVV.

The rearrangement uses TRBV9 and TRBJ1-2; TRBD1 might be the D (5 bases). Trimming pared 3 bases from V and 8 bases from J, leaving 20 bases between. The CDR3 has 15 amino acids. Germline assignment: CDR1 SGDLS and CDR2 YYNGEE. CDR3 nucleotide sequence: TGTGCCAGCAGCGGGTACGAGAAGGGGATTGGGGGCTACACCTTC. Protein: CASSGYEKGIGGYTF. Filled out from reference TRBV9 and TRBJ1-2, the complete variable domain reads DSGVTQTPKHLITATGQRVTLRCSPRSGDLSVYWYQQSLDQGLQFLIQYYNGEERAKGNILERFSAQQFPDLHSELNLSSLELGDSALYFCASSGYEKGIGGYTFGSGTRLTVV.

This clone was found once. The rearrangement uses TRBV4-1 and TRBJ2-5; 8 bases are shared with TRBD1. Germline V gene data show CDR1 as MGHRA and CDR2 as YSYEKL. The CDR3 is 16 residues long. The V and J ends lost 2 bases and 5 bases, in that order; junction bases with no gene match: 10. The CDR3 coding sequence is TGCGCCAGCAGCCAACAAGGCCGACAGGGGCCGGAGACCCAGTACTTC. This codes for CASSQQGRQGPETQYF.

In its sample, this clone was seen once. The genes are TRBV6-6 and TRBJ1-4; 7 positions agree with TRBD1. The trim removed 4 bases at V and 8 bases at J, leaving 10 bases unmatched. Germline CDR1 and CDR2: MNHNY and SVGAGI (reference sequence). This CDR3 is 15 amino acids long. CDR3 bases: TGTGCCAGCAGTTCCGGCAGGGGGGCTGGGGAAAAACTGTTTTTT. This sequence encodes CASSSGRGAGEKLFF.

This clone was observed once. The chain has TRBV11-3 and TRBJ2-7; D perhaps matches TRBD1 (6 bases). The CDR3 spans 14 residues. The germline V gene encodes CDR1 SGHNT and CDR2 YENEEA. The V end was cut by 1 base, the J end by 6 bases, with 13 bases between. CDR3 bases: TGTGCCAGCAGCTTAGTTGGGACACGTGGCGAGCAGTACTTC. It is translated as CASSLVGTRGEQYF.

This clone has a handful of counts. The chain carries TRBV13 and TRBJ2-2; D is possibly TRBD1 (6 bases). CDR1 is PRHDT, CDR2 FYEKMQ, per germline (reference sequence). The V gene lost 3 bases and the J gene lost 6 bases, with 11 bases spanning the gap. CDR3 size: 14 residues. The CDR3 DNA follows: TGTGCCAGCAGCTTCAGGGGCGGGTCCGGGGAGCTGTTTTTT. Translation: CASSFRGGSGELFF.

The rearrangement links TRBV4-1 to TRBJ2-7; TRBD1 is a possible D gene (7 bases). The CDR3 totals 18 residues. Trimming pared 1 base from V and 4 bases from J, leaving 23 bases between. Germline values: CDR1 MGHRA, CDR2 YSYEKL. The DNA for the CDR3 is TGCGCCAGCAGCCAAGGCCATTACGACAGGGACTTGAGATACGAGCAGTACTTC. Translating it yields CASSQGHYDRDLRYEQYF.

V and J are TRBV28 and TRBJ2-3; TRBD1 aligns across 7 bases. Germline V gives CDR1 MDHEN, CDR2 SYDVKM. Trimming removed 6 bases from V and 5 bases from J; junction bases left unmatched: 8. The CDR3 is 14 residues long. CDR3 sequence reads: CASSLGQSLDTQYF. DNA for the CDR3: TGTGCCAGCAGCCTGGGACAGTCCCTAGATACGCAGTATTTT.

The CDR3 sequence is CASSLGLAGGGETQYF. In DNA form, the CDR3 reads TGCGCCAGCAGCTTGGGACTAGCGGGGGGAGGAGAGACCCAGTACTTC. The chain links TRBV5-1 to TRBJ2-5, with TRBD2 matching 13 bases. The CDR3 is 16 amino acids. J gave up 4 bases and V 0 bases, and 3 bases lay outside the gene matches. Germline CDR1 SGHRS, CDR2 YFSETQ.